Below, 31 T cell receptor beta chains from the same sample are listed, as sequenced in a study of blood T cells in healthy people across ages (dated by TCRdb to between 2014 and 2016). Libraries were built with 5' RACE. Sequencing took place on an Illumina HiSeq 2500. A second PCR of roughly 7 to 11 cycles was performed with a sample-barcoded 5' primer and a J-beta primer mix. The raw public data were reprocessed by TCRdb itself: fastp quality trimming at Q25, MiXCR clonotype calling, in-frame beta chains only. Here each entry gathers all rows of one CDR3 protein and keeps the most common genes and DNA. The sample table records around 900,000 distinct CDR3 sequences; less than 35% of these occur just once. Of the sample, approximately 15% is held by the ten largest clones. The sample taken for sequencing was blood. All receptors come from a woman older than 75 in good health.

Concerning this clonotype: Compared with germline, one end of the junction differs, possibly owing to a read error. This chain connects TRBV10-1 to TRBJ2-2, with 7 bases that match TRBD2. The CDR3 has 14 amino acids. Per the germline V gene, CDR1 is WNHNN and CDR2 is SYGVQD (reference sequence). The CDR3 bases are TGCGCCAGCAATCGCGGCGGGGGTTCCGGGGAGCGGTTTTTT. Protein product: CASNRGGGSGERFF.

On this clonotype: A much bigger clone sits one base away, suggesting this may be a read error. V and J are TRBV20-1 and TRBJ2-6; D gene uncertain. Per germline, CDR1 DFQATT and CDR2 SNEGSKA (reference sequence). This CDR3 is 16 amino acids long. Trimming cost V 0 bases and J 4 bases, with 13 bases left between them. In DNA form, the CDR3 reads TGCAGTGCTAGAGACTCCCGTACCGCGGGGGCCAACGTCCTGACTTTC. Protein sequence: CSARDSRTAGANVLTF.

This clonotype occurred many times. This chain uses TRBV6-6 with TRBJ2-3, with TRBD2 identical over 15 bases. CDR1 and CDR2 from the germline V gene are MNHNY and SVGAGI (reference sequence). The CDR3 sequence is 17 residues long. After removal of 5 bases from V and 2 bases from J, the junction contained 5 bases not matched to a gene. The CDR3 loop is CASSPGTSGGFTDTQYF. CDR3 sequence (DNA): TGTGCCAGCAGTCCCGGGACTAGCGGGGGGTTCACAGATACGCAGTATTTT.

V is TRBV27 and J is TRBJ2-1; D is ambiguous. V was clipped by 6 bases and J by 4 bases, with 7 bases between them. Germline assignment: CDR1 MNHEY and CDR2 SMNVEV (reference sequence). The CDR3 extends over 12 amino acids. CDR3 sequence reads: CASSELYNEQFF. The CDR3 DNA sequence: TGTGCCAGCAGCGAATTATACAATGAGCAGTTCTTC.

This clonotype came up many times. Here the CDR3 DNA reads TGCAGCGTTCGGCAGGGCGCCTATGGCTACACCTTC. Encoded protein: CSVRQGAYGYTF. The chain is built from TRBV29-1 and TRBJ1-2; weak D call: TRBD1 (5 bases). The germline gives CDR1 SQVTM, CDR2 ANQGSEA. This CDR3 spans 12 amino acids. Trimming pared 5 bases from V and 4 bases from J, leaving 11 bases between.

This clonotype has at least ten counts. The V call is TRBV24-1, the J call TRBJ2-3; 7 positions agree with TRBD1. Per germline, CDR1 KGHDR and CDR2 SFDVKD. The CDR3 consists of 15 residues. V was clipped by 10 bases and J by 4 bases; unmatched bases: 13. The CDR3 region has the DNA TGTGCCACTGGAGGTGCGGCAGGGGGACCAGATACGCAGTATTTT. The encoded protein is CATGGAAGGPDTQYF.

At least ten counts were recorded for this clonotype. V and J are TRBV20-1 and TRBJ2-3; D may be TRBD1 (6 bases). The CDR3 length is 15 residues. From germline, CDR1 is DFQATT and CDR2 SNEGSKA (reference sequence). This chain's CDR3 is CSPTRGSSSGDTQYF. The CDR3 DNA follows: TGCAGCCCAACGAGGGGGTCGTCATCGGGAGATACGCAGTATTTT.

This clonotype was picked up many times. The CDR3 here is CASSARAGSEKLFF. The CDR3 region has the DNA TGTGCCAGCAGCGCCCGCGCCGGGTCTGAAAAACTGTTTTTT. The gene calls are TRBV5-5 and TRBJ1-4; D call uncertain. The CDR3 sequence is 14 residues long. V lost 4 bases and J lost 7, with 14 bases in between. Germline CDR1 and CDR2: SGHKS and YYEKEE (reference sequence).

A word on this clonotype: Since a much larger clone is just one base distant, this may be a read error. The rearrangement uses TRBV4-3 and TRBJ1-1; D is unclear. From germline, CDR1 is LGHNA and CDR2 YSLEER. This CDR3 contains 14 residues. CDR3 amino acids: CASTQDLRGTEAFF. The CDR3, as DNA: TGCGCCAGCACCCAAGATCTCAGAGGCACTGAAGCTTTCTTT.

For this clonotype: A much larger clone differs from this one at a single base, so this may be a read error. J is TRBJ2-1 and V is TRBV20-1; TRBD2 is a possible D gene (6 bases). The length of the CDR3 is 14 residues. The germline V gene has CDR1 DFQATT and CDR2 SNEGSKA (reference sequence). CDR3 amino acids: CSAKGGATYNERFF. The DNA of the CDR3 is TGCAGTGCTAAAGGCGGGGCGACCTACAATGAGCGGTTCTTC.

The rearrangement links TRBV7-6 to TRBJ2-7, with D tentatively TRBD1 or TRBD2 (6 bases each). This CDR3 contains 16 residues. Trimming left V 0 bases short and J 3 bases short, with 15 bases between. Germline CDR1 reads SGHVS; CDR2 reads FNYEAQ. Written as DNA, the CDR3 is TGTGCCAGCAGCTTAGCGTACGGGGGCTCCAGCTACGAGCAGTACTTC. Amino acid sequence: CASSLAYGGSSYEQYF.

This clonotype has a count of ten or more. This chain connects TRBV6-2 or TRBV6-3 to TRBJ2-1; 9 bases are a match to TRBD2. The V and J ends lost 5 bases and 8 bases, in that order; junction bases with no gene match: 10. The CDR3 totals 15 residues. The germline V gene encodes CDR1 MNHEY and CDR2 SVGEGT. Here the CDR3 reads CASSPAGGTNHEQFF. For the CDR3, the DNA is TGTGCCAGCAGTCCCGCGGGGGGGACAAACCATGAGCAGTTCTTC.

The V call is TRBV28, the J call TRBJ2-7, with D maybe TRBD1 (6 bases). This CDR3 comprises 14 residues. The V end lost 5 bases, the J end lost 2 bases, and 13 bases lay between the germline ends. CDR1 and CDR2 (germline): MDHEN, SYDVKM. The CDR3 loop is CASSVQGPPYEQYF. The CDR3 coding sequence is TGTGCCAGCAGTGTGCAGGGGCCCCCCTACGAGCAGTACTTC.

This clonotype was counted ten times or more. The chain uses TRBV7-2 and TRBJ2-3, with TRBD2 identical over 10 bases. The junction had 8 bases not matched to a gene; V was cut back by 3 bases and J by 5 bases. This CDR3 has 16 amino acids. CDR1 SGHTA and CDR2 FQGNSA come from the germline V gene. The CDR3 is CASSFSSGGPGDTQYF. CDR3 nucleotides: TGTGCCAGCAGCTTTTCTAGCGGGGGTCCAGGAGATACGCAGTATTTT. Supplemented by reference TRBV7-2 and TRBJ2-3, the full variable domain reads GAGVSQSPSNKVTEKGKDVELRCDPISGHTALYWYRQSLGQGLEFLIYFQGNSAPDKSGLPSDRFSAERTGGSVSTLTIQRTQQEDSAVYLCASSFSSGGPGDTQYFGPGTRLTVL.

The genes are TRBV20-1 and TRBJ2-5, with TRBD2 as a possible D gene (6 bases). The DNA matches TRBJ2-7 better at its end, which makes the J call doubtful. CDR3 length: 15 residues. CDR1 is DFQATT and CDR2 is SNEGSKA in the germline V gene (reference sequence). The CDR3 DNA reads TGCAGTGCTAGAGATGGCGGGACTTCGGGTTACGAGCAGTACTTC. It codes for CSARDGGTSGYEQYF.

This clonotype showed up just a few times. The V and J genes are TRBV5-1 and TRBJ1-4, with D hard to call. Trimming removed 5 bases at V and 2 bases at J, with 10 bases between. CDR1 is SGHRS, CDR2 YFSETQ, per germline. The CDR3 extends over 14 amino acids. The CDR3 protein is CASRSTSTNEKLFF. CDR3 DNA sequence: TGCGCCAGCAGGTCGACCTCGACTAATGAAAAACTGTTTTTT.

As concerns this clonotype: It may be a read error: a sequence one base away is much more abundant. The chain recombines TRBV7-2 with TRBJ2-3; possibly TRBD1 or TRBD2 for D (7 bases each). The V and J ends lost 5 bases and 6 bases respectively, with 21 bases between them. This CDR3 region has 16 residues. The germline V gene encodes CDR1 SGHTA and CDR2 FQGNSA. CDR3 amino acids: CASSTGQAGQWDTQYF. The DNA of the CDR3 is TGTGCCAGCAGCACGGGACAAGCGGGACAGTGGGATACGCAGTATTTT.

This clonotype has just a few counts. The chain uses TRBV9 and TRBJ2-3, with 9 bases fitting TRBD2. The germline V gene has CDR1 SGDLS and CDR2 YYNGEE. The CDR3 spans 16 residues. Trimming removed 1 base from V and 0 bases from J; junction bases left unmatched: 3. The CDR3 protein is CASSVRGGESTDTQYF. For the CDR3, the DNA is TGTGCCAGCAGCGTACGCGGGGGGGAAAGCACAGATACGCAGTATTTT.

As regards this clonotype: A much larger clonotype is one base distant, so this may be a read error. The chain recombines TRBV5-1 with TRBJ1-2; TRBD1 is a possible D gene (5 bases). The V end lost 0 bases, the J end lost 4 bases, and 13 bases lay between the germline ends. CDR3 length: 15 amino acids. Germline CDR1 is SGHRS and CDR2 is YFSETQ. The CDR3 loop is CASSLVPTGLYGYTF. The CDR3 nucleotides read TGCGCCAGCAGCTTGGTCCCTACAGGACTCTATGGCTACACCTTC. Together with reference TRBV5-1 and TRBJ1-2, the CDR3 gives the full variable domain: KAGVTQTPRYLIKTRGQQVTLSCSPISGHRSVSWYQQTPGQGLQFLFEYFSETQRNKGNFPGRFSGRQFSNSRSEMNVSTLELGDSALYLCASSLVPTGLYGYTFGSGTRLTVV.

In this sample, this clonotype turned up a few times. A clone one base away is much larger, so this may be a read error. The chain recombines TRBV6-6 with TRBJ2-7, with D possibly being TRBD1 (5 bases). This CDR3 spans 14 amino acids. Trimming cost V 2 bases and J 2 bases, with 10 bases left between them. Germline CDR1 and CDR2: MNHNY and SVGAGI (reference sequence). The CDR3 DNA sequence: TGTGCCAGCAGTTACGGGGAACAGGCCTACGAGCAGTACTTC. This gives the protein CASSYGEQAYEQYF.

The chain couples TRBV7-9 to TRBJ2-5; 10 bases fit TRBD2. The assigned J gene may be wrong: the sequence end matches TRBJ2-1 better. CDR1 and CDR2 from the germline V gene are SEHNR and FQNEAQ (reference sequence). The CDR3 covers 17 residues. The DNA of the CDR3 is TGTGCCAGCAGCTTATCAGCCGGGACTAGCGCGGTCCTTGAGCAGTTCTTC. Translating gives CASSLSAGTSAVLEQFF.

This clonotype was seen repeatedly, ten times or more. This sequence joins TRBV20-1 and TRBJ2-7, with TRBD1 matching over 8 bases. The CDR3 extends over 14 amino acids. Germline V gives CDR1 DFQATT, CDR2 SNEGSKA (reference sequence). J gave up 2 bases and V 6 bases, and 9 bases lay outside the gene matches. In nucleotides, the CDR3 is TGCAGTGCCCGCACCCAGACAGGGGCCTACGAGCAGTACTTC. It yields the protein CSARTQTGAYEQYF.

Remarks on this clonotype: A much larger clone sits a single nucleotide away, making a read error possible. The J gene is TRBJ1-1, the V gene TRBV15; 8 bases map to TRBD1. V trimming: 5 bases; J trimming: 3 bases; junction bases outside the gene matches: 5. The germline gives CDR1 LNHNV, CDR2 YYDKDF (reference sequence). The CDR3 has 14 residues. CDR3 DNA: TGTGCCACCAGCGCTACAGGGGGGGACACTGAAGCTTTCTTT. As protein: CATSATGGDTEAFF.

This clonotype was seen many times. This chain joins TRBV20-1 and TRBJ1-2; the D gene is possibly TRBD1 (5 bases). The CDR3 is 16 amino acids. The germline V gene has CDR1 DFQATT and CDR2 SNEGSKA (reference sequence). V was shortened by 3 bases and J by 8 bases, with 25 bases between the two germline ends. The CDR3 loop is CSASMNSQGYLGGYTF. The CDR3 region has the DNA TGCAGTGCTAGCATGAACAGTCAGGGCTACCTTGGCGGCTACACCTTC.

The sample holds many counts of this clonotype. The chain uses TRBV3-1 and TRBJ1-1, with D hard to call. V was shortened by 1 base and J by 0 bases, with 6 bases between the two germline ends. The CDR3 consists of 14 residues. Germline lookup yields CDR1 LGHDT and CDR2 YNNKEL (reference sequence). The CDR3 sequence is CASSQGGVNTEAFF. The CDR3 DNA is TGTGCCAGCAGCCAAGGTGGTGTGAACACTGAAGCTTTCTTT.

In regard to this clonotype: A much larger clone lies a single base off, so this may be a read error. This CDR3 reads CAISGAGIYNEQFF. Here the CDR3 DNA reads TGTGCCATCAGTGGGGCGGGGATATACAATGAGCAGTTCTTC. This rearrangement joins TRBV10-3 to TRBJ2-1; tentatively, D is TRBD2 (6 bases). Germline V CDR1 and CDR2: ENHRY, SYGVKD. Deletions cut 4 bases from V and 4 bases from J, with 11 bases between. The CDR3 spans 14 residues.

This rearrangement joins TRBV7-2 to TRBJ1-1; TRBD1 is a possible D gene (6 bases). The CDR3 is made up of 18 amino acids. The V gene's germline CDR1 is SGHTA and CDR2 FQGNSA. V lost 4 bases to trimming and J lost 4 bases, with 25 bases between them. CDR3 amino acids: CASSSNHLREGESTEAFF. CDR3 bases: TGTGCCAGCAGCTCAAACCACCTTCGGGAGGGGGAAAGCACTGAAGCTTTCTTT. Looking up the rest from reference TRBV7-2 and TRBJ1-1 gives the full variable domain: GAGVSQSPSNKVTEKGKDVELRCDPISGHTALYWYRQSLGQGLEFLIYFQGNSAPDKSGLPSDRFSAERTGGSVSTLTIQRTQQEDSAVYLCASSSNHLREGESTEAFFGQGTRLTVV.

This clonotype showed up just a few times. Since a much larger clone is just one base distant, this may be a read error. CDR3 amino acids: CASSLRPGQGSPYEQYF. The CDR3 DNA follows: TGTGCCAGCAGCTTAAGACCGGGACAGGGGAGCCCCTACGAGCAGTACTTC. The J gene is TRBJ2-7, the V gene TRBV7-2; TRBD1 aligns across 10 bases. V gave up 2 bases and J gave up 2 bases; unmatched junction bases: 9. Germline V gene lookup returns CDR1 SGHTA and CDR2 FQGNSA. The CDR3 totals 17 residues.

The chain couples TRBV6-5 to TRBJ2-4; D uncertain. The J call may be faulty, since TRBJ2-5 better matches the DNA end. This CDR3 is 16 amino acids long. The germline V gene has CDR1 MNHEY and CDR2 SVGAGI. CDR3 sequence reads: CASSPNIGVRAETQYF. The CDR3 DNA is TGTGCCAGCAGCCCCAATATTGGGGTACGGGCAGAGACCCAGTACTTC.

On this clonotype: A read error may be the cause here, since a much bigger clone is one base away. This chain connects TRBV5-1 to TRBJ2-5; TRBD1 aligns across 9 bases. CDR1 SGHRS and CDR2 YFSETQ come from the germline V gene. The CDR3 spans 15 residues. In DNA, the CDR3 is TGCACCAGCAGCTCGGACAGGGGTAGGGCAGAGACCCAGTACTTC. Protein sequence: CTSSSDRGRAETQYF.

This sequence joins TRBV7-2 and TRBJ2-2; D unresolved. V gave up 5 bases and J gave up 1 base, with 8 bases separating them. Germline assignment: CDR1 SGHTA and CDR2 FQGNSA. CDR3 length: 14 amino acids. The CDR3 is CASSRLLNTGELFF. CDR3 DNA sequence: TGTGCCAGCAGCCGCCTATTGAACACCGGGGAGCTGTTTTTT.